A selection of T cell receptor beta chains follows, all from one sample in a study of CD8 T cells in Susac syndrome. TCRdb itself ran the immunoSEQ multiplex PCR reads through MiXCR, one entry per CDR3 protein. The sample yields fewer than 80,000 distinct CDR3 sequences, roughly 94% seen once. The sequenced sample consisted of CD8+ T cells from PBMCs. These receptor sequences come from a human donor with Susac syndrome. The CDR3 runs from the conserved cysteine through the conserved F or W. A D gene is named only where the DNA matches it firmly. The size of a clone is reported for some rows only, either as once, few or many, or as a class for expanded clones.

V gene: TRBV6-5; J gene: TRBJ2-7; clone size: -; D gene: -; CDR3 DNA: TGTGCCACTGAAGACCGGGACACATCCTACGAGCAGTACTTC; CDR3 protein: CATEDRDTSYEQYF
V gene: TRBV27; J gene: TRBJ1-2; clone size: -; D gene: -; CDR3 DNA: TGTGCCACCTATGAGGGGGGAGGCTACACCTTC; CDR3 protein: CATYEGGGYTF
V gene: TRBV3-1; J gene: TRBJ2-3; clone size: -; D gene: -; CDR3 DNA: TGTGCCAGCACACGGGGCAGAGGGAAAGGTACAGATACGCAGTATTTT; CDR3 protein: CASTRGRGKGTDTQYF
V gene: TRBV9; J gene: TRBJ1-2; clone size: -; D gene: -; CDR3 DNA: TGTGCCAGCAGCGGTTGGACAGATGGCTACACCTTC; CDR3 protein: CASSGWTDGYTF
V gene: TRBV10-3; J gene: TRBJ2-1; clone size: -; D gene: TRBD2; CDR3 DNA: TGTGCCATCAGTGACGGGGGGGGGACCAACAATGAGCAGTTCTTC; CDR3 protein: CAISDGGGTNNEQFF
V gene: TRBV29-1; J gene: TRBJ2-2; clone size: -; D gene: TRBD2; CDR3 DNA: TGCAGCGTTGACCGGGGGGGATCCACCGGGGAGCTGTTTTTT; CDR3 protein: CSVDRGGSTGELFF
V gene: TRBV4-1; J gene: TRBJ2-1; clone size: -; D gene: TRBD2; CDR3 DNA: TGCGCCAGCAGCCAGGTCCTAGCGGGGGGGGGCAATGAGCAGTTCTTC; CDR3 protein: CASSQVLAGGGNEQFF
V gene: TRBV4-3; J gene: TRBJ1-1; clone size: -; D gene: TRBD1; CDR3 DNA: TGCGCCAGCAGCCACTACCACAGGGGTAACACTGAAGCTTTCTTT; CDR3 protein: CASSHYHRGNTEAFF
V gene: TRBV12-3/TRBV12-4; J gene: TRBJ2-1; clone size: -; D gene: -; CDR3 DNA: TGTGCCAGCAGTTACTCGGGGAGCTCCTACAATGAGCAGTTCTTC; CDR3 protein: CASSYSGSSYNEQFF
V gene: TRBV11-2; J gene: TRBJ2-7; clone size: once; D gene: TRBD1; CDR3 DNA: TGTGCCAGCAGCGGACAGGACCCTATCGAGCAGTACTTC; CDR3 protein: CASSGQDPIEQYF
V gene: TRBV9; J gene: TRBJ2-1; clone size: -; D gene: TRBD2; CDR3 DNA: TGTGCCAGCAGCCCCGGGAGCGGGGGGGCAAATGAGCAGTTCTTC; CDR3 protein: CASSPGSGGANEQFF
V gene: TRBV24-1; J gene: TRBJ2-7; clone size: -; D gene: -; CDR3 DNA: TGTGCCACCAGTGATGGCGGCTCCTACGAGCAGTACTTC; CDR3 protein: CATSDGGSYEQYF
V gene: TRBV7-9; J gene: TRBJ1-1; clone size: -; D gene: TRBD1; CDR3 DNA: TGTGCCAGCAGCTCAACGGACAGGGGAGGCACTGAAGCTTTCTTT; CDR3 protein: CASSSTDRGGTEAFF
V gene: TRBV29-1; J gene: TRBJ2-1; clone size: -; D gene: -; CDR3 DNA: TGCAGCGTTGAATTGGGGGCAAGCTCCTACAATGAGCAGTTCTTC; CDR3 protein: CSVELGASSYNEQFF
V gene: TRBV25-1; J gene: TRBJ2-3; clone size: -; D gene: -; CDR3 DNA: TGTGCCAGCAGTGAATGGAAGGGCTCAGATACGCAGTATTTT; CDR3 protein: CASSEWKGSDTQYF
V gene: TRBV2; J gene: TRBJ2-3; clone size: -; D gene: TRBD1; CDR3 DNA: TGTGCCAGCAGGTCTACAGGGGACGCGCAGTATTTT; CDR3 protein: CASRSTGDAQYF
V gene: TRBV13; J gene: TRBJ1-1; clone size: -; D gene: -; CDR3 DNA: TGTGCCAGCAGCTTAACTACGAGAGCTGAAGCTTTCTTT; CDR3 protein: CASSLTTRAEAFF